The 22 T cell receptor beta chains reported below all come from one sample, sequenced in a study of T cell responses to AZD1222 COVID-19 vaccine. Profiling relied on immunoSEQ multiplex PCR, and the TCRdb table lists in-frame clones only, not all of them. The repertoire includes 150,000 to 200,000 clones, about 91% of them detected once, and approximately 0.5% sits in the top ten. The sample consisted of peripheral blood, taken on day 0 of AZD1222 vaccination. The receptors shown here come from an adult in good health.

The chain is built from TRBV5-1 and TRBJ1-1, with 12 nucleotides matching TRBD1. This CDR3 contains 15 residues. Trimming cost V 4 bases and J 8 bases; bases outside gene matches: 9. The germline V gene has CDR1 SGHRS and CDR2 YFSETQ. The CDR3 loop is CASSEPGQGAMEAFF. The CDR3 DNA sequence: TGCGCCAGCAGCGAACCGGGACAGGGGGCGATGGAAGCTTTCTTT. The whole variable domain, filled in from reference TRBV5-1 and TRBJ1-1, reads KAGVTQTPRYLIKTRGQQVTLSCSPISGHRSVSWYQQTPGQGLQFLFEYFSETQRNKGNFPGRFSGRQFSNSRSEMNVSTLELGDSALYLCASSEPGQGAMEAFFGQGTRLTVV.

The gene calls are TRBV14 and TRBJ1-5; D possibly corresponds to TRBD1 (5 bases). CDR1 is SGHDN and CDR2 is FVKESK in the germline V gene. V was cut by 3 bases and J by 7 bases, with 10 bases left in between. This CDR3 is built from 13 residues. CDR3 DNA: TGTGCCAGCAGCCAGGGGCTCAGGCAGCCCCAGCATTTT. Translating it yields CASSQGLRQPQHF.

This clone was counted once. V gene TRBV5-1 combines with J gene TRBJ1-1; D possibly corresponds to TRBD1 (5 bases). Germline CDR1 is SGHRS and CDR2 is YFSETQ. The CDR3 consists of 13 residues. The germline V and J ends were trimmed by 4 bases and 3 bases, with 10 bases remaining between them. CDR3 amino acids: CASSPRADTEAFF. As DNA, the CDR3 is TGCGCCAGCAGCCCCAGGGCGGACACTGAAGCTTTCTTT.

The chain recombines TRBV19 with TRBJ1-6; no definite D call. CDR1 and CDR2 from the germline V gene are LNHDA and SQIVND (reference sequence). There are 15 residues in the CDR3. Deletions cut 8 bases from V and 7 bases from J, with 18 bases between. The CDR3 DNA reads TGTGCCAGTTCCCCCCCGGGGATTTCGAATTCACCCCTCCACTTT. The encoded protein is CASSPPGISNSPLHF.

The chain employs TRBV18 and TRBJ2-7, with 7 bases identical to TRBD1. Germline CDR1 reads KGHSH; CDR2 reads LQKENI. V was pared by 4 bases and J by 6 bases, with 3 bases of the junction left unmatched. The CDR3 is 12 residues long. CDR3 in amino acids: CASSQGTAEQYF. The DNA of the CDR3 is TGTGCCAGCTCACAAGGGACAGCCGAGCAGTACTTC.

This chain connects TRBV7-3 to TRBJ2-2; possibly TRBD2 for D (7 bases). Per the germline V gene, CDR1 is SGHTA and CDR2 is FQGTGA. This CDR3 has 17 amino acids. V dropped 7 bases and J dropped 0 bases, with 18 bases sitting between them. CDR3: CASTDRGGGTNTGELFF. The CDR3 DNA reads TGTGCCAGCACCGACCGAGGGGGAGGGACGAACACCGGGGAGCTGTTTTTT.

Written as DNA, the CDR3 is TGTGCCAGCAGCTTAGAGGCTAGGGGGTTGAAGAACATTCAGTACTTC. Its protein is CASSLEARGLKNIQYF. The genes are TRBV7-6 and TRBJ2-4, with TRBD1 as a possible D gene (6 bases). Germline assignment: CDR1 SGHVS and CDR2 FNYEAQ. Trimming stripped 1 base from V and 7 bases from J, with 17 bases between. The CDR3 sequence is 16 residues long.

V usage is TRBV7-6 and J usage is TRBJ2-5; D is undetermined. V was pared by 1 base and J by 10 bases, with 13 bases between. The CDR3 consists of 13 residues. Germline assignment: CDR1 SGHVS and CDR2 FNYEAQ. The CDR3 region is CASSLGDAMGQYF. In DNA, the CDR3 is TGTGCCAGCAGCTTAGGCGACGCAATGGGCCAGTACTTC.

The chain is built from TRBV9 and TRBJ1-2; TRBD1 aligns across 7 bases. Germline trimming cut 3 bases from V and 4 bases from J; bases unmatched to any gene: 9. The CDR3 contains 15 residues. CDR1 is SGDLS, CDR2 YYNGEE, per germline. CDR3 protein: CASSGIVDRVYGYTF. CDR3 bases: TGTGCCAGCAGCGGGATAGTTGACAGGGTCTATGGCTACACCTTC.

The chain is built from TRBV28 and TRBJ2-4, with 8 bases lining up with TRBD1. Germline CDR1 is MDHEN and CDR2 is SYDVKM. This CDR3 contains 18 residues. V shed 5 bases and J 0 bases; nucleotides not matched to a gene: 12. CDR3 in amino acids: CASSPSPGQGRAKNIQYF. The CDR3, as DNA: TGTGCCAGCAGTCCCTCCCCTGGACAGGGCCGAGCCAAAAACATTCAGTACTTC.

The rearrangement uses TRBV6-5 and TRBJ2-7; 7 positions agree with TRBD2. V shed 0 bases and J 3 bases; nucleotides not matched to a gene: 5. The CDR3 sequence is 15 residues long. Germline V gene data show CDR1 as MNHEY and CDR2 as SVGAGI. The CDR3 DNA reads as TGTGCCAGCAGTTACTCCCCAGGGAGGGTCTACGAGCAGTACTTC. Translation: CASSYSPGRVYEQYF.

V and J are TRBV7-9 and TRBJ1-2; possibly TRBD1 for D (5 bases). Per germline, CDR1 SEHNR and CDR2 FQNEAQ (reference sequence). V lost 5 bases, J lost 3 bases, and 19 bases lay in between. The CDR3 runs 16 residues. The CDR3 is CASSADKGPVYYGYTF. DNA for the CDR3: TGTGCCAGCAGCGCGGACAAGGGGCCTGTATACTATGGCTACACCTTC. The complete variable domain, with remaining parts taken from reference TRBV7-9 and TRBJ1-2, reads DTGVSQNPRHKITKRGQNVTFRCDPISEHNRLYWYRQTLGQGPEFLTYFQNEAQLEKSRLLSDRFSAERPKGSFSTLEIQRTEQGDSAMYLCASSADKGPVYYGYTFGSGTRLTVV.

The rearrangement links TRBV28 to TRBJ1-1; no definite D call. The germline V gene has CDR1 MDHEN and CDR2 SYDVKM. Trimming took 6 bases from V and 6 from J, leaving 8 bases between them. The CDR3 length is 11 residues. CDR3 in amino acids: CASRAVAEAFF. The CDR3 nucleotides read TGTGCCAGCAGGGCCGTTGCTGAAGCTTTCTTT.

J is TRBJ2-7 and V is TRBV14; a weak D match, TRBD1 (6 bases). The CDR3 loop spans 13 amino acids. Trimming removed 2 bases at V and 6 bases at J, with 11 bases between. The germline V gene has CDR1 SGHDN and CDR2 FVKESK. DNA for the CDR3: TGTGCCAGCAGCCAATATGGGGGCGGCGAGCAGTACTTC. Translating it yields CASSQYGGGEQYF.

The sample holds one count of this clone. V is TRBV25-1 and J is TRBJ2-7; D assignment may be TRBD1 or TRBD2 (6 bases each). From germline, CDR1 is MGHDK and CDR2 SYGVNS. This CDR3 has 14 residues. Trimming pared 1 base from V and 5 bases from J, leaving 12 bases between. In DNA form, the CDR3 reads TGTGCCAGCAGTGAATGGGGTGGGGGGCACGAGCAGTACTTC. Its protein product is CASSEWGGGHEQYF.

The rearrangement joins TRBV4-2 to TRBJ2-2; no reliable D call. Germline values: CDR1 LGHNA, CDR2 YNFKEQ. Trimming shortened V by 4 bases and J by 2 bases, and 2 bases separated the two germline ends. The length of the CDR3 is 12 residues. The CDR3: CASSPNTGELFF. The DNA for the CDR3 is TGTGCCAGCAGCCCTAACACCGGGGAGCTGTTTTTT.

This chain connects TRBV4-2 to TRBJ2-7; 7 bases line up with TRBD2. With 1 base clipped from V and 2 bases from J, the junction kept 5 bases outside the gene matches. The CDR3 contains 15 residues. Germline V gene data show CDR1 as LGHNA and CDR2 as YNFKEQ. The CDR3 reads CASSQAGTNAYEQYF. The CDR3 coding sequence is TGTGCCAGCAGCCAAGCGGGGACTAACGCCTACGAGCAGTACTTC.

This chain connects TRBV5-4 to TRBJ1-6, with 9 bases that match TRBD1. This CDR3 has 16 amino acids. Germline CDR1 reads SGHNT; CDR2 reads YYREEE (reference sequence). With 5 bases clipped from V and 11 bases from J, the junction kept 14 bases outside the gene matches. DNA for the CDR3: TGTGCCAGCAGACCAAACTGGGGACAGGGAGATCCACCCCTCCACTTT. This gives the protein CASRPNWGQGDPPLHF.

This clone was found once. This specimen includes other DNA sequences encoding the same CDR3. The rearrangement joins TRBV5-1 to TRBJ2-2; 8 nucleotides line up with TRBD2. Germline V lookup: CDR1 SGHRS, CDR2 YFSETQ. CDR3 length: 16 residues. J lost 1 base, V lost 0 bases, and 2 bases had no gene match. The CDR3 coding sequence is TGCGCCAGCAGCTTGGGGCTAGCGGGGAACACCGGGGAGCTGTTTTTT. As protein: CASSLGLAGNTGELFF.

This clone was observed a single time. The V and J genes are TRBV27 and TRBJ2-1, with 7 nucleotides matching TRBD2. V trimming: 4 bases; J trimming: 0 bases; junction bases outside the gene matches: 3. CDR3 length: 15 amino acids. The V gene's germline CDR1 is MNHEY and CDR2 SMNVEV (reference sequence). The DNA of the CDR3 is TGTGCCAGCAGTTCTCTAGCGGACTCCTACAATGAGCAGTTCTTC. Its translation: CASSSLADSYNEQFF.

This rearrangement joins TRBV24-1 to TRBJ2-1; D unresolved. This CDR3 region has 15 residues. Germline V gene sequence: CDR1 KGHDR, CDR2 SFDVKD. The V gene lost 3 bases and the J gene lost 9 bases, with 17 bases spanning the gap. This CDR3 reads CATSDKVSSAIEQFF. CDR3 DNA sequence: TGTGCCACCAGTGATAAAGTATCCTCCGCCATTGAGCAGTTCTTC.

This chain uses TRBV27 with TRBJ2-7; TRBD2 might be the D (6 bases). The germline gives CDR1 MNHEY, CDR2 SMNVEV (reference sequence). The germline V and J ends were trimmed by 7 bases and 6 bases, with 19 bases remaining between them. The CDR3 is 14 residues long. The CDR3: CASKFESGGVEQYF. CDR3 coding DNA: TGTGCCAGCAAATTTGAGAGCGGCGGGGTCGAGCAGTACTTC.